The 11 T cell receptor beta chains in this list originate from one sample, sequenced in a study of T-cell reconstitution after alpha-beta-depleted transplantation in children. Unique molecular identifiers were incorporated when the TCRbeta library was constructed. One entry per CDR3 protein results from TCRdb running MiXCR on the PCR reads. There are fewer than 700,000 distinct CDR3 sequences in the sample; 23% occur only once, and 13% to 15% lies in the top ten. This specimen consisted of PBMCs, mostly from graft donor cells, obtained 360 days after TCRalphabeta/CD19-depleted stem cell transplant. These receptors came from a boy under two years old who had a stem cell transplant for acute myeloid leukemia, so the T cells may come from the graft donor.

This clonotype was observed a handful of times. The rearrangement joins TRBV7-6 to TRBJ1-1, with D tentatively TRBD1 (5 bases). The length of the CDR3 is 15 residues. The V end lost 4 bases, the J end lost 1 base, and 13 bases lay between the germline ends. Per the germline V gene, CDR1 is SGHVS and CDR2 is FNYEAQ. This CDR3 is CASSSLREGNTEAFF. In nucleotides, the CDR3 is TGTGCCAGCAGCTCACTCAGGGAGGGGAACACTGAAGCTTTCTTT.

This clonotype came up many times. The CDR3 loop is CASSFSTYRDRDFYEQYF. DNA of the CDR3: TGTGCCAGCAGCTTTTCCACCTACCGGGACAGAGACTTCTACGAGCAGTACTTC. The V call is TRBV11-1, the J call TRBJ2-7; TRBD1 agrees at 7 bases. Trimming at V came to 3 bases and at J to 3 bases, leaving 17 bases not matched to a gene. The CDR3 spans 18 residues. Germline V gene lookup returns CDR1 SGHAT and CDR2 FQDESV (reference sequence).

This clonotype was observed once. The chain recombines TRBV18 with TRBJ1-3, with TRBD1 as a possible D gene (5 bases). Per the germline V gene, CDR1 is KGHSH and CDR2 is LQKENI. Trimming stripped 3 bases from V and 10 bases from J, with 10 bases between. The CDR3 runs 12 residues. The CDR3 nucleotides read TGTGCCAGCTCACCTTCGGGGCATACCATATATTTT. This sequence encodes CASSPSGHTIYF. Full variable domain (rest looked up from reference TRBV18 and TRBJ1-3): NAGVMQNPRHLVRRRGQEARLRCSPMKGHSHVYWYRQLPEEGLKFMVYLQKENIIDESGMPKERFSAEFPKEGPSILRIQQVVRGDSAAYFCASSPSGHTIYFGEGSWLTVV.

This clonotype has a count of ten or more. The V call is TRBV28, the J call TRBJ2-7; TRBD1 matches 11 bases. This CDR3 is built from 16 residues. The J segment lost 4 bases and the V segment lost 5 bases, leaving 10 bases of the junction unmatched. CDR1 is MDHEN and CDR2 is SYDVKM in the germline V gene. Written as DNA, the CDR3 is TGTGCCAGCAGTACCCTCCGGGACAGGGGGTCTTACGAGCAGTACGTC. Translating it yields CASSTLRDRGSYEQYV.

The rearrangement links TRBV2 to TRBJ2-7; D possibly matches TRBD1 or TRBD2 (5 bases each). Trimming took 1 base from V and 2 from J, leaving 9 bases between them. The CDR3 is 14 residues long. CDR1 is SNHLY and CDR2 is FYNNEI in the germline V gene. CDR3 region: CASSEGGVPYEQYF. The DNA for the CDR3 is TGTGCCAGCAGTGAAGGAGGGGTACCCTACGAGCAGTACTTC. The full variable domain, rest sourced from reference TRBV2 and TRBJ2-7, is EPEVTQTPSHQVTQMGQEVILRCVPISNHLYFYWYRQILGQKVEFLVSFYNNEISEKSEIFDDQFSVERPDGSNFTLKIRSTKLEDSAMYFCASSEGGVPYEQYFGPGTRLTVT.

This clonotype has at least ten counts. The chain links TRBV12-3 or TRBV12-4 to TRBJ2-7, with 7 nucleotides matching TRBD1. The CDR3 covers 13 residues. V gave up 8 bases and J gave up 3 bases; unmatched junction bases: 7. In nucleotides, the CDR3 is TGTGCCAGCTCCCTGGGACAGAACTACGAGCAGTACTTC. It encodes CASSLGQNYEQYF.

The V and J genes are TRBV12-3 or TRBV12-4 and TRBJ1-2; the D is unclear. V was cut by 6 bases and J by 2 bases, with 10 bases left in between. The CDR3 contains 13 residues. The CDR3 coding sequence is TGTGCCAGCAGCGTTGAAAGGAACTATGGCTACACCTTC. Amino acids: CASSVERNYGYTF.

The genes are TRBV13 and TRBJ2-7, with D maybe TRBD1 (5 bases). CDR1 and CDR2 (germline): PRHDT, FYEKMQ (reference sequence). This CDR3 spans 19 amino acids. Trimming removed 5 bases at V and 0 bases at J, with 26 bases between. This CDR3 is CASSILVGAGREGSYEQYF. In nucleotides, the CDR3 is TGTGCCAGCAGCATCCTGGTGGGTGCAGGGCGAGAAGGCTCCTACGAGCAGTACTTC.

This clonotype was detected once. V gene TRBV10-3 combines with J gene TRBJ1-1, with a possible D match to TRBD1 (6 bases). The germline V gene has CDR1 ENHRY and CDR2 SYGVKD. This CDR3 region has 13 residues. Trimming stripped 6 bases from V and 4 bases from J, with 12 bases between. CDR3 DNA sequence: TGTGCCATCAGCGGGGGGCTCGGCACTGAAGCTTTCTTT. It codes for CAISGGLGTEAFF.

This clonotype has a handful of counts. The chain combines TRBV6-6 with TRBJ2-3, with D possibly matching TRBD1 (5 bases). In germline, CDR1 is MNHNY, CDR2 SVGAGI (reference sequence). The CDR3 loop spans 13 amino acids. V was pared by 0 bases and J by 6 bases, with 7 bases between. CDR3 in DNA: TGTGCCAGCAGTTACTCCCCAGGGGATACGCAGTATTTT. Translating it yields CASSYSPGDTQYF.

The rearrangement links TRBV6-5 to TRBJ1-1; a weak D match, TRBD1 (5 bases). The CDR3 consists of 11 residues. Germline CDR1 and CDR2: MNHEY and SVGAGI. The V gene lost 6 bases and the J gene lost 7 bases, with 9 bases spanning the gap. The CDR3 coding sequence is TGTGCCAGCAGAAGACAGTTTGAAGCTTTCTTT. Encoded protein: CASRRQFEAFF.